These 9 T cell receptor beta chains share one sample of origin, sequenced in a study of human T cells and chemical hapten exposure. Each CDR3 protein is one row after TCRdb ran MiXCR on the RACE reads. The sample carries some 110,000 distinct CDR3 sequences, nearly 35% recorded once. The time point here: patch test 3, about 24 weeks after DPC sensitization. Specified treatment: therapeutic diphenylcyclopropenone sensitization with weekly scalp DPC. The sequencing here drew on whole blood, taken in connection with sensitization to the hapten diphenylcyclopropenone (DPC). The source is a man aged 40-55 years with alopecia areata. Some clones in this sample may be carry-over from other donors' samples.

In its sample, this clonotype was seen once. The chain links TRBV28 to TRBJ2-7; TRBD2 aligns across 8 bases. J gave up 0 bases and V 11 bases, and 9 bases lay outside the gene matches. Germline CDR1 is MDHEN and CDR2 is SYDVKM. This CDR3 has 14 amino acids. CDR3 loop: CASQPSGSSYEQYF. The CDR3 bases are TGTGCCTCCCAACCTAGCGGGTCCTCCTACGAGCAGTACTTC.

This clonotype occurred a few times. This chain links TRBV29-1 with TRBJ1-3, with no clear D. V gave up 4 bases and J gave up 0 bases, with 7 bases separating them. The CDR3 extends over 13 amino acids. Germline V gene sequence: CDR1 SQVTM, CDR2 ANQGSEA. The CDR3 coding sequence is TGCAGCGTTGCGTTCGCCTCTGGAAACACCATATATTTT. Protein sequence: CSVAFASGNTIYF.

The rearrangement links TRBV6-2 or TRBV6-3 to TRBJ2-7, with 11 positions matching TRBD2. The CDR3 runs to 15 residues. Trimming took 5 bases from V and 3 from J; bases not matched to a gene: 6. Germline assignment: CDR1 MNHEY and CDR2 SVGEGT. CDR3 sequence: CASSHPGLAVYEQYV. The DNA of the CDR3 is TGTGCCAGCAGTCATCCGGGACTAGCGGTCTACGAGCAGTACGTC.

The sample holds many counts of this clonotype. The rearrangement links TRBV28 to TRBJ2-3; possibly TRBD1 for D (5 bases). Trimming took off 5 bases at V and 7 bases at J, with 10 bases between the two ends. The CDR3 runs 12 residues. Germline values: CDR1 MDHEN, CDR2 SYDVKM. The CDR3 nucleotides read TGTGCCAGCAGTGTCCCAGGGTATACGCAGTATTTT. Amino acids: CASSVPGYTQYF.

The V call is TRBV29-1, the J call TRBJ2-4; D gene uncertain. The CDR3 totals 14 residues. V dropped 1 base and J dropped 0 bases, with 7 bases sitting between them. Germline V gene sequence: CDR1 SQVTM, CDR2 ANQGSEA. DNA of the CDR3: TGCAGCGTTGAAGGGGCAGTAGCCAAAAACATTCAGTACTTC. Its translation is CSVEGAVAKNIQYF.

The DNA of the CDR3 is TGTGCCAGCAGTGCCCAACAGGGGATCGGCACTGAAGCTTTCTTT. Translating it yields CASSAQQGIGTEAFF. The chain recombines TRBV12-3 or TRBV12-4 with TRBJ1-1; TRBD1 matches 7 bases. CDR3 length: 15 residues. V shed 5 bases, J shed 4 bases, and the junction held 10 bases outside the gene matches.

There are a few counts of this clonotype. The V call is TRBV7-2, the J call TRBJ2-7; tentative D call: TRBD1 (5 bases). Germline assignment: CDR1 SGHTA and CDR2 FQGNSA. Deletions cut 1 base from V and 6 bases from J, with 10 bases between. The CDR3 covers 13 residues. The DNA of the CDR3 is TGTGCCAGCAGCTTAGGCCAGGGTCGCGAGCAGTACGTC. The encoded protein is CASSLGQGREQYV.

This clonotype was seen a handful of times. V is TRBV5-1 and J is TRBJ2-1; 7 positions match TRBD1. The ends lost 0 bases at V and 5 bases at J; junction bases unmatched: 5. This CDR3 is 15 amino acids long. The germline CDR1 and CDR2 sequences are SGHRS and YFSETQ. The CDR3 DNA is TGCGCCAGCAGCTTGGACGGACAGGTAAACAATGAGCAGTTCTTC. Translation: CASSLDGQVNNEQFF.

Only one count was recorded for this clonotype. The chain joins TRBV20-1 to TRBJ2-3, with 12 nucleotides matching TRBD2. The CDR3 consists of 15 residues. The ends lost 6 bases at V and 3 bases at J; junction bases unmatched: 7. Germline V gene data show CDR1 as DFQATT and CDR2 as SNEGSKA (reference sequence). Here the CDR3 DNA reads TGCAGTGCACGGAGACTAGCGGGAGATACAGATACGCAGTATTTT. Its protein product is CSARRLAGDTDTQYF.